This T cell receptor (beta chain) was found in a study of CD8 T cells in Susac syndrome. Germline values: CDR1 DFQATT, CDR2 SNEGSKA (reference sequence). The CDR3 spans 14 residues. The ends lost 3 bases at V and 1 base at J; junction bases unmatched: 5. Reverse transcription of roughly 0.45 to 1 ug RNA was performed with random hexamers. TCRdb re-derived calls from the immunoSEQ multiplex PCR reads in MiXCR, one entry per CDR3 protein. The sample contains over 95,000 distinct CDR3 sequences, over 90% of which appear only once. The sample comprised CD4+ T cells from PBMCs. The V call is TRBV20-1, the J call TRBJ1-2; 7 bases agree with TRBD1. This TCR was recovered from a human donor in good health. The CDR3: CSARDGDSNYGYTF. For the CDR3, the DNA is TGCAGTGCTAGGGATGGGGACAGTAACTATGGCTACACCTTC.